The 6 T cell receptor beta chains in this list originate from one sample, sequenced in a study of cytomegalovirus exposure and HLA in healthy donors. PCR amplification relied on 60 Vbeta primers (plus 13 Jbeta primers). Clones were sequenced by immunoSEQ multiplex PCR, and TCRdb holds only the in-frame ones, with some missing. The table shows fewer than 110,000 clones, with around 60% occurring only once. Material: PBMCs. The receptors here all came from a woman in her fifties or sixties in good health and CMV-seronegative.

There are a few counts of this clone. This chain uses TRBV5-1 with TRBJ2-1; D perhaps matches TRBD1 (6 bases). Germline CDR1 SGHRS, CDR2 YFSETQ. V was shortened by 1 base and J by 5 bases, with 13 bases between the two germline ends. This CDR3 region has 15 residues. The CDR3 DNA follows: TGCGCCAGCAGCTTGTGGCCGGACAGTAACAATGAGCAGTTCTTC. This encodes CASSLWPDSNNEQFF.

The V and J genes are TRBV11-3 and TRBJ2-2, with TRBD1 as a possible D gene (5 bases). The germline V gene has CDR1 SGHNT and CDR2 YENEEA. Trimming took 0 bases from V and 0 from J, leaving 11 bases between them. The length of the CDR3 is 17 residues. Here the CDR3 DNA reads TGTGCCAGCAGCTTAGATTGGGGCACTCCGAACACCGGGGAGCTGTTTTTT. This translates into CASSLDWGTPNTGELFF. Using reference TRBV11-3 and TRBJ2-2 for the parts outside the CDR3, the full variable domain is EAGVVQSPRYKIIEKKQPVAFWCNPISGHNTLYWYLQNLGQGPELLIRYENEEAVDDSQLPKDRFSAERLKGVDSTLKIQPAELGDSAVYLCASSLDWGTPNTGELFFGEGSRLTVL.

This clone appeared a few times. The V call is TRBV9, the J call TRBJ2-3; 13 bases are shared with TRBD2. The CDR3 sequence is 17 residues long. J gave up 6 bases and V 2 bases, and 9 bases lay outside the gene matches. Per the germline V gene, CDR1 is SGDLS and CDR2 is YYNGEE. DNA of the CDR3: TGTGCCAGCAGCGTTCTCCCCGGACTAGCGGGAGCGGATACGCAGTATTTT. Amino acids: CASSVLPGLAGADTQYF.

CDR3 sequence reads: CASSPIRDRGPEQYF. Written as DNA, the CDR3 is TGTGCCAGCTCACCAATTCGGGACAGGGGACCCGAGCAGTACTTC. The rearrangement joins TRBV18 to TRBJ2-7, with 10 bases that match TRBD1. After removal of 2 bases from V and 6 bases from J, the junction contained 7 bases not matched to a gene. CDR3 length equals 15 residues. Per the germline V gene, CDR1 is KGHSH and CDR2 is LQKENI.

The CDR3 here is CASSPPRGSSYEQYF. Here the CDR3 DNA reads TGTGCCAGCTCACCACCGCGGGGGAGCTCCTACGAGCAGTACTTC. The rearrangement links TRBV18 to TRBJ2-5, with TRBD2 matching over 7 bases. The J call may be incorrect, as the DNA end agrees better with TRBJ2-7. The CDR3 contains 15 residues. CDR1 and CDR2 (germline): KGHSH, LQKENI.

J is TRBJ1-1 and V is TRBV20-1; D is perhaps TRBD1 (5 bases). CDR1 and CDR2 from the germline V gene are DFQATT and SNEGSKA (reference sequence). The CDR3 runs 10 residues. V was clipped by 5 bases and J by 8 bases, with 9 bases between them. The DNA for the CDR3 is TGCAGTGCTTACGACAGCGAAGCTTTCTTT. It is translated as CSAYDSEAFF.